Listed below are T cell receptor beta chains from one sample, sequenced in a study of STAT3 mutations in large granular lymphocyte leukemia. Assay: immunoSEQ multiplex PCR; the TCRdb copy retains only in-frame clones and omits some. The table lists almost 25,000 clones, about 94% of them singletons. The specimen sequenced was peripheral blood mononuclear cells. The receptors were gathered from a man aged 40-49 years with T-cell large granular lymphocyte leukemia. Some clones in this sample may be carry-over from other donors' samples. The CDR3 runs from the conserved cysteine through the conserved F or W. A D gene is named only where the DNA matches it firmly. Where a row states a size, it is once, few, many or the class of an expanded clone; other rows omit it.

clone_size d_call j_call v_call cdr3_aa cdr3_nt
NA TRBD2 TRBJ2-1 TRBV5-1 CASSRTGLAGVTRENEQFF TGCGCCAGCAGTCGGACGGGACTAGCGGGGGTAACCCGGGAGAATGAGCAGTTCTTC
once TRBD2 TRBJ2-7 TRBV27 CASSLTSGVLYEQYF TGTGCCAGCAGTTTGACTAGCGGGGTCCTCTACGAGCAGTACTTC
NA TRBD2 TRBJ2-3 TRBV29-1 CSVDGTPAGPTDTQYF TGCAGCGTTGATGGGACTCCAGCGGGGCCCACAGATACGCAGTATTTT
NA TRBD2 TRBJ2-3 TRBV19 CASSTASGGATPRDTQYF TGTGCCAGTAGTACCGCTAGCGGGGGGGCCACCCCTCGAGATACGCAGTATTTT
NA NA TRBJ1-3 TRBV27 CASSLIGTGNTIYF TGTGCCAGCAGTTTGATCGGGACGGGAAACACCATATATTTT
NA NA TRBJ2-7 TRBV5-4 CASSFGDTYEQYF TGTGCCAGCAGCTTCGGGGATACCTACGAGCAGTACTTC
few NA TRBJ1-2 TRBV4-1 CASSQVPGTNYGYTF TGCGCCAGCAGCCAAGTTCCCGGGACTAACTATGGCTACACCTTC
NA TRBD2 TRBJ2-1 TRBV5-1 CASSLVATSGGSRDEQFF TGCGCCAGCAGCTTGGTGGCGACTAGCGGGGGTTCCCGGGATGAGCAGTTCTTC
NA NA TRBJ1-6 TRBV6-5 CASSFQGYNSPLHF TGTGCCAGCAGTTTCCAGGGGTATAATTCACCCCTCCACTTT
NA NA TRBJ1-1 TRBV9 CASSVDGGRGTEAFF TGTGCCAGCAGCGTAGATGGGGGGCGCGGGACTGAAGCTTTCTTT
NA TRBD2 TRBJ2-5 TRBV11-2 CASSLAAGGPETQYF TGTGCCAGCAGCTTAGCAGCGGGGGGGCCTGAGACCCAGTACTTC
NA NA TRBJ2-7 TRBV27 CASSLSSGQTYEQYF TGTGCCAGCAGTTTATCCTCTGGACAGACCTACGAGCAGTACTTC
NA NA TRBJ2-7 TRBV30 CAWSSPRGGRLSYEQYF TGTGCCTGGAGCTCACCTCGGGGAGGAAGACTCTCCTACGAGCAGTACTTC
NA TRBD1 TRBJ2-3 TRBV7-9 CASSLAGQGLSTDTQYF TGTGCCAGCAGCTTAGCGGGACAGGGATTGAGCACAGATACGCAGTATTTT
NA TRBD2 TRBJ2-3 TRBV13 CASSTAGENTDTQYF TGTGCCAGCAGCACAGCGGGGGAAAACACAGATACGCAGTATTTT
NA TRBD1 TRBJ2-5 TRBV18 CASSRGQVVAETQYF TGTGCCAGCTCACGCGGACAGGTGGTCGCGGAGACCCAGTACTTC
few NA TRBJ1-2 TRBV4-1 CASSPTLVNNYGYTF TGCGCCAGCAGCCCGACCTTAGTCAATAACTATGGCTACACCTTC
NA NA TRBJ2-7 TRBV28 CASSPQTDYEQYF TGTGCCAGCAGTCCTCAGACGGATTACGAGCAGTACTTC
once NA TRBJ1-6 TRBV27 CASSFETVNSPLHF TGTGCCAGCAGTTTCGAGACAGTTAATTCACCCCTCCACTTT
NA TRBD1 TRBJ1-1 TRBV19 CASSLWTGELGAFF TGTGCCAGTAGTCTCTGGACAGGGGAACTTGGAGCTTTCTTT
NA NA TRBJ2-1 TRBV4-1 CASSPGGRGYYNEQFF TGCGCCAGCAGCCCAGGAGGGCGGGGCTACTACAATGAGCAGTTCTTC
NA TRBD1 TRBJ2-7 TRBV6-5 CASSRGTGREQYF TGTGCCAGCAGTCGAGGGACAGGGAGAGAGCAGTACTTC
NA NA TRBJ2-6 TRBV4-3 CASSQDAGSGANVLTF TGCGCCAGCAGCCAAGACGCGGGCTCTGGGGCCAACGTCCTGACTTTC